This TCR beta chain was identified in a study of control samples from healthy donors and cancer patients (dated by TCRdb to about 2020). A word on this clone: The specificity of this receptor is unknown. No base-level quality is on record; no much larger clone is a single base apart.

Libraries were prepared through the immunoSEQ multiplex PCR assay. TCRdb retrieved this table from immuneACCESS and kept in-frame rearrangements only. Not all clones are present; in checked studies, unresolved V genes account for under half, and no reason is known for the remainder. The table for this sample lists 350,000 to 450,000 clones; approximately 92% of them were counted only once. 5.5% to 8% of the sample goes to the ten largest clones. Looking up the germline V gene yields CDR1 SGHTA and CDR2 FQGTGA. V loses 2 bases, J loses 0 bases, and the germline ends lie 7 bases apart. The CDR3 covers 15 residues, taking in both the cysteine and the phenylalanine. Here the CDR3 DNA is all that survives: 45 bases in frame from base 1.

This sequence was found in a man aged 35-49 years with head and neck cancer. The chain was built from TRBV7-3 and TRBJ2-2; possibly the D gene is TRBD1, per 5 matching bases. Sequencing was carried out using PBMCs. In nucleotides, the sequence is TGTGCCAGCAGCTTACAGGGTTCGAACACCGGGGAGCTGTTTTTT. Its protein reads: CASSLQGSNTGELFF.